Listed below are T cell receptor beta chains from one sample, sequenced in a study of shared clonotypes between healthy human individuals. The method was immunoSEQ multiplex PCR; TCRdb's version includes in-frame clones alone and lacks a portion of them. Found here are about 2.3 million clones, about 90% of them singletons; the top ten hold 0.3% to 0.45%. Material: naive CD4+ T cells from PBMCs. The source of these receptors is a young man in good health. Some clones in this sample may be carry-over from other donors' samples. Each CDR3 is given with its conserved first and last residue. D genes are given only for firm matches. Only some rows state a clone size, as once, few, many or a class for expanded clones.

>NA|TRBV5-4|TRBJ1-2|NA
CASSKGRRPYGYTF
TGTGCCAGCAGCAAAGGACGGCGACCCTATGGCTACACCTTC
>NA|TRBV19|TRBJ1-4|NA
CASSIDETRERGLFF
TGTGCCAGTAGTATAGATGAAACCAGGGAAAGGGGACTGTTTTTT
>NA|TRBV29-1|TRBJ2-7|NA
CSVLYRTRSYEQYF
TGCAGCGTTTTGTATCGGACACGCTCCTACGAGCAGTACTTC
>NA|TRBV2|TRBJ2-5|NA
CASRGPGETQYF
TGTGCCAGCAGGGGCCCAGGGGAGACCCAGTACTTC
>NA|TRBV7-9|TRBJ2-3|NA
CAAGSTDTQYF
TGTGCCGCGGGGAGCACAGATACGCAGTATTTT
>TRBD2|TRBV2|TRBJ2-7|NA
CASVAGTSYEQYF
TGTGCCAGCGTAGCGGGGACCTCCTACGAGCAGTACTTC
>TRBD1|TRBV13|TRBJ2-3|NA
CASSLAPDRDTDTQYF
TGTGCCAGCAGCTTAGCCCCAGACAGGGACACAGATACGCAGTATTTT
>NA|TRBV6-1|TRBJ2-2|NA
CAITRGFGGTGELFF
TGTGCTATTACAAGGGGTTTTGGAGGCACCGGGGAGCTGTTTTTT
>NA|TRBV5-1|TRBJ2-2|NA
CASSFLARNTGELFF
TGCGCCAGCAGCTTCCTAGCGAGGAACACCGGGGAGCTGTTTTTT
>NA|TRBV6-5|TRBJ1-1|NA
CASRKTGTANTEAFF
TGTGCCAGCAGAAAAACCGGGACGGCAAACACTGAAGCTTTCTTT
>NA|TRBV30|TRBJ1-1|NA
CAWSPRGRTEAFF
TGTGCCTGGTCACCCAGGGGTAGAACTGAAGCTTTCTTT
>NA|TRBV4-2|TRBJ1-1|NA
CASSPQAGATEAFF
TGTGCCAGCAGCCCCCAGGCAGGAGCCACTGAAGCTTTCTTT
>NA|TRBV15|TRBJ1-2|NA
CATSRMGGHYGYTF
TGTGCCACCAGCAGGATGGGGGGACACTATGGCTACACCTTC
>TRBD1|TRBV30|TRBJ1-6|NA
CAWSSGQGNSPLHF
TGTGCCTGGAGTTCGGGACAGGGTAATTCACCCCTCCACTTT
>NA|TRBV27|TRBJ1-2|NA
CASSLPGFYGYTF
TGTGCCAGCAGCTTGCCAGGATTCTATGGCTACACCTTC
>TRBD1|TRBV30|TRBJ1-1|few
CAWRPSGTAHTEAFF
TGTGCCTGGAGACCTTCCGGGACAGCACACACTGAAGCTTTCTTT
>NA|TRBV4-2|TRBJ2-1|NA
CASSQHQGPPYNEQFF
TGTGCCAGCAGCCAACACCAGGGTCCCCCCTACAATGAGCAGTTCTTC
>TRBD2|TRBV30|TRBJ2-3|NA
CAWSRGSGSTDTQYF
TGTGCCTGGAGTAGGGGTAGCGGGAGCACAGATACGCAGTATTTT
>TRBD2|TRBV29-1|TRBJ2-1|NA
CSVAGHTGTSGQEQFF
TGCAGCGTTGCGGGGCACACCGGGACTAGCGGCCAAGAGCAGTTCTTC
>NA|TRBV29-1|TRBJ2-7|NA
CSATGAGEQYF
TGCAGCGCGACGGGGGCGGGGGAGCAGTACTTC
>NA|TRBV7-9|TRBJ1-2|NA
CASSLVGGDYGYTF
TGTGCCAGCAGCTTAGTCGGGGGTGACTATGGCTACACCTTC
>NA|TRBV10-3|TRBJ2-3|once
CAISKRQGSNGAGVTDTQYF
TGTGCCATCAGCAAACGACAGGGGAGTAACGGAGCGGGAGTTACAGATACGCAGTATTTT
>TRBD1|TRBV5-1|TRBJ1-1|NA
CASSRGTGGAGTEAFF
TGCGCCAGCAGCCGGGGGACAGGGGGCGCCGGCACTGAAGCTTTCTTT
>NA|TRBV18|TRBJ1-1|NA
CASSPQETEAFF
TGTGCCAGCTCACCGCAGGAAACTGAAGCTTTCTTT
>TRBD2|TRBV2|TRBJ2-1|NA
CASSTSGRLYNEQFF
TGTGCCAGCAGTACTAGCGGGAGGCTTTACAATGAGCAGTTCTTC
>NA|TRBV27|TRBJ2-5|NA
CASSFYGPRRETQYF
TGTGCCAGCAGTTTTTACGGTCCCAGAAGGGAGACCCAGTACTTC
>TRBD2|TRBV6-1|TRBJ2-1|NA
CASTREGLSYNEQFF
TGTGCCAGCACGCGGGAGGGCCTGTCCTACAATGAGCAGTTCTTC
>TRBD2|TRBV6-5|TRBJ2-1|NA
CASSETSGRQFF
TGTGCCAGCAGTGAGACTAGCGGGAGGCAGTTCTTC
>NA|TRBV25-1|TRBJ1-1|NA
CASSHVAEAFF
TGTGCCAGCAGCCATGTGGCTGAAGCTTTCTTT
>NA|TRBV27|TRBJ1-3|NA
CASSRKAGNTIYF
TGTGCCAGCAGCCGGAAAGCTGGAAACACCATATATTTT
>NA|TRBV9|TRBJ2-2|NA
CASSATTTNTGELFF
TGTGCCAGCAGCGCGACAACTACGAACACCGGGGAGCTGTTTTTT
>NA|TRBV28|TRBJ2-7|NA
CASSLTSPGTLGQYF
TGTGCCAGCAGTTTGACCTCACCCGGGACCCTTGGGCAGTACTTC
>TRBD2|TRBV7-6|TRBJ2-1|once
CASSYSGGPSYNEQFF
TGTGCCAGCAGTTACAGCGGGGGACCCTCCTACAATGAGCAGTTCTTC
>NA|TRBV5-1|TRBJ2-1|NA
CASSLGGTLNEQFF
TGCGCCAGCAGCTTAGGTGGGACCCTCAATGAGCAGTTCTTC
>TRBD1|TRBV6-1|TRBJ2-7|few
CAGGDRDYEQYF
TGTGCCGGGGGGGACAGGGATTACGAGCAGTACTTC
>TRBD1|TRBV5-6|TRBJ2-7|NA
CASSYVGTGGYEQYF
TGTGCCAGCAGCTACGTCGGGACAGGGGGATACGAGCAGTACTTC
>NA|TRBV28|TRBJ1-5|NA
CASTPGGGKGLQPQHF
TGTGCCAGCACCCCCGGGGGGGGCAAAGGGCTTCAGCCCCAGCATTTT
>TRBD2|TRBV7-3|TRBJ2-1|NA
CASSLRAGGPEQFF
TGTGCCAGCAGCTTAAGGGCGGGAGGCCCTGAGCAGTTCTTC
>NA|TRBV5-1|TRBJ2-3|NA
CASSFSSTVPTQYF
TGCGCCAGCAGCTTTTCTTCGACAGTCCCCACCCAGTATTTT
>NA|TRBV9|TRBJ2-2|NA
CASSVAASTGELFF
TGTGCCAGCAGCGTAGCTGCTAGCACCGGGGAGCTGTTTTTT
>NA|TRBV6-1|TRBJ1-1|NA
CASRNRHQNTEAFF
TGTGCCAGCAGGAACAGGCACCAGAACACTGAAGCTTTCTTT
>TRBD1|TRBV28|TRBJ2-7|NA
CASRYPGQGAHEQYF
TGTGCCAGCAGGTATCCGGGACAGGGGGCCCACGAGCAGTACTTC
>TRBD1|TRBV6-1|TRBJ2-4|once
CASTLTGSNIQYF
TGTGCCAGCACCTTGACAGGGTCAAACATTCAGTACTTC
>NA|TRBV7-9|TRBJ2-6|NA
CASSSIRASGTGANVLTF
TGTGCCAGCAGCTCGATCAGGGCTTCGGGTACAGGGGCCAACGTCCTGACTTTC
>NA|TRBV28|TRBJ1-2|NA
CASSLSPLSAVTYGYTF
TGTGCCAGCAGTTTGTCCCCTTTGTCGGCAGTTACCTATGGCTACACCTTC
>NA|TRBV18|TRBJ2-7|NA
CASSQTDPAEQYF
TGTGCCAGCTCCCAAACGGACCCCGCCGAGCAGTACTTC
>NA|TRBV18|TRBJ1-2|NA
CASSPQAVIATGYTF
TGTGCCAGCTCACCACAGGCCGTAATAGCTACTGGCTACACCTTC
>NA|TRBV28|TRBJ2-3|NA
CASRFFTDTQYF
TGTGCCAGCAGGTTCTTTACAGATACGCAGTATTTT
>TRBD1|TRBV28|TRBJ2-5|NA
CASSGEPGQVQETQYF
TGTGCCAGCAGTGGGGAGCCGGGACAGGTGCAAGAGACCCAGTACTTC
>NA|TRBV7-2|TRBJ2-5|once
CASRGIPVQETQYF
TGTGCCAGCAGAGGAATTCCGGTCCAAGAGACCCAGTACTTC
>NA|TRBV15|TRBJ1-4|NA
CATSSDPTNEKLFF
TGTGCCACCAGCAGCGATCCAACTAATGAAAAACTGTTTTTT
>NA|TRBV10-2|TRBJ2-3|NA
CASTAGGTDTQYF
TGCGCCAGCACCGCCGGAGGCACAGATACGCAGTATTTT